The present entry profiles one TCR beta chain with its context. The antigen remains unidentified. Other DNA sequences in the same sample also yield this CDR3. The sample originates from a study of cytomegalovirus exposure and HLA in healthy donors. General study results and limits: Three chains linked to CMV were shown in vitro to be specific for CMV antigens. Sequencing had likely introduced a cluster of highly shared sequence variants as an artifact. What a later analysis reportedly showed was that an Asian-associated ancestry cluster had fewer N-insertions than the roughly 700-donor mean.

Researchers ran the PCR with 60 Vbeta and 13 Jbeta primers. Data came from immunoSEQ multiplex PCR; TCRdb stores just in-frame clones and leaves some out. The sample holds around 100,000 clones, 9.5% to 13% seen once. The CDR3 loop spans 19 amino acids. The sample taken for sequencing was PBMCs. The rearrangement uses TRBV1 and TRBJ1-5. TRBV1 is noted as a pseudogene. The sequence was collected from a middle-aged man in good health and CMV-seropositive. CDR3: CTSSQDGEANHPSNQPQHF. DNA for the CDR3: TGCACCAGCAGCCAAGATGGGGAGGCAAATCACCCCTCAAATCAGCCCCAGCATTTT.